The clone carrying this T cell receptor beta chain was seen at least ten times. This sample was taken from a study of T cells in Graves' hyperthyroidism and ophthalmopathy. Amplification of TCR beta CDR3 regions was performed using RNA transcripts as template. The HTBI primer set drove a first-round RT-PCR of the TCR CDR3. TCRdb fed the multiplex PCR reads into MiXCR, producing one record per CDR3 protein. Of more than 300,000 distinct CDR3 sequences listed, 13% are singletons. The clonotype was recovered from a woman aged 18-29 years with Graves' hyperthyroidism. Sequenced material: blood.

In DNA form, the CDR3 reads TGTGCCAGCAGCCCGTTGGTGACAGTCGGCCAAGAGACCCAGTACTTC. Protein product: CASSPLVTVGQETQYF. The chain employs TRBV14 and TRBJ2-5, with a tentative D call TRBD1 (5 bases). Germline CDR1 and CDR2: SGHDN and FVKESK. V dropped 4 bases and J dropped 1 base, with 16 bases sitting between them. This CDR3 has 16 amino acids. Full variable domain (remainder filled in from reference TRBV14 and TRBJ2-5): EAGVTQFPSHSVIEKGQTVTLRCDPISGHDNLYWYRRVMGKEIKFLLHFVKESKQDESGMPNNRFLAERTGGTYSTLKVQPAELEDSGVYFCASSPLVTVGQETQYFGPGTRLLVL.